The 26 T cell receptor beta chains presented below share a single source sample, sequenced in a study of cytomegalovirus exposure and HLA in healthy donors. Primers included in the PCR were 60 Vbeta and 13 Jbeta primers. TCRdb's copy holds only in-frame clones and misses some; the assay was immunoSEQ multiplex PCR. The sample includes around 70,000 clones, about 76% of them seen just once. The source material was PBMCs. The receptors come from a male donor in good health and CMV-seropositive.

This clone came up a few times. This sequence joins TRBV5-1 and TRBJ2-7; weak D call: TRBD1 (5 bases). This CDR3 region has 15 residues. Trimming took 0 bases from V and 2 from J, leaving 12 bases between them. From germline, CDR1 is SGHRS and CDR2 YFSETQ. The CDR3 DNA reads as TGCGCCAGCAGCTTGGTAGGGCAGGGCCCCTACGAGCAGTACTTC. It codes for CASSLVGQGPYEQYF.

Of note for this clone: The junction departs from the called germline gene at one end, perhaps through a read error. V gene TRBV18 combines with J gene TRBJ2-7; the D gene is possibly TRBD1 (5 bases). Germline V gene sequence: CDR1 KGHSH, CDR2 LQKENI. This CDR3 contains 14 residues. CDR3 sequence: CASSPSDSSFEQYF. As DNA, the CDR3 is TGTGCCAGCTCACCATCCGACAGTTCCTTCGAGCAGTACTTC.

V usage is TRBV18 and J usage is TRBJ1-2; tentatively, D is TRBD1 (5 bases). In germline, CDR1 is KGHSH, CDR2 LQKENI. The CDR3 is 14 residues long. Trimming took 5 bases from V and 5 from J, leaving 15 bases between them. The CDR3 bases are TGTGCCAGCTCAGGAAACAGGAATTCGTATGGCTACACCTTC. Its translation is CASSGNRNSYGYTF.

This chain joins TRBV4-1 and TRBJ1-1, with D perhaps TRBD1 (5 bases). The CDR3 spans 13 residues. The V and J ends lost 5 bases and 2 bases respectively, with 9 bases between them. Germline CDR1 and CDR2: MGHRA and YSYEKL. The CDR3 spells CASSGALNTEAFF. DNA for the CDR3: TGCGCCAGCAGCGGGGCGCTTAACACTGAAGCTTTCTTT.

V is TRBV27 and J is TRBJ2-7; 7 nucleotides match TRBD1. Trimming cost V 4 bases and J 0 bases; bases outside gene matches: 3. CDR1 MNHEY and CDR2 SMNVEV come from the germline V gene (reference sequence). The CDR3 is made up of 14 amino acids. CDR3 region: CASSWGQNSYEQYF. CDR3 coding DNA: TGTGCCAGCAGTTGGGGACAGAACTCCTACGAGCAGTACTTC.

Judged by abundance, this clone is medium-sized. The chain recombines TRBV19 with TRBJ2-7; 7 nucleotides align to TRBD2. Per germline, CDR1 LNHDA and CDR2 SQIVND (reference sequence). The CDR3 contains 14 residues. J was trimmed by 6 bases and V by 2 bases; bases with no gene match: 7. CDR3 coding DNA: TGTGCCAGTAGTATACGGGCGGGAGAGCTCGAGCAGTACTTC. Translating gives CASSIRAGELEQYF.

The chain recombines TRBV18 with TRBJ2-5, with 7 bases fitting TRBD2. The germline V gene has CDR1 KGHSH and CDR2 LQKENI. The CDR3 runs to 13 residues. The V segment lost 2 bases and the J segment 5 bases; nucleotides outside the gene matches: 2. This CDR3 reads CASSPWEGETQYF. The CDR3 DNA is TGTGCCAGCTCACCATGGGAGGGTGAGACCCAGTACTTC.

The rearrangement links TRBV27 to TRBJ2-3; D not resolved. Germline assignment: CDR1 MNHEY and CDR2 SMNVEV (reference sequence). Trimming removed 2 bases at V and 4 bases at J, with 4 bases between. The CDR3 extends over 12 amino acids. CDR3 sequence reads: CASSLIADTQYF. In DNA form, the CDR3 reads TGTGCCAGCAGTTTAATCGCAGATACGCAGTATTTT.

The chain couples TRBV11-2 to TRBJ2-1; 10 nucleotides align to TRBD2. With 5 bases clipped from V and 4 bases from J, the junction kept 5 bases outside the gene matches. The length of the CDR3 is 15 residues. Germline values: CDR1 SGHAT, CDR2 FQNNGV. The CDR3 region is CASSRSGRLYNEQFF. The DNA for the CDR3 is TGTGCCAGCAGCCGTAGCGGGAGGCTTTACAATGAGCAGTTCTTC.

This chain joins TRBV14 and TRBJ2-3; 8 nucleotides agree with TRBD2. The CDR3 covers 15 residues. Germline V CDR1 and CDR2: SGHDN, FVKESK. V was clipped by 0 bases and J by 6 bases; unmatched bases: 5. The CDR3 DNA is TGTGCCAGCAGCCAAGAGGGGACTAGAGGCGATACGCAGTATTTT. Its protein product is CASSQEGTRGDTQYF.

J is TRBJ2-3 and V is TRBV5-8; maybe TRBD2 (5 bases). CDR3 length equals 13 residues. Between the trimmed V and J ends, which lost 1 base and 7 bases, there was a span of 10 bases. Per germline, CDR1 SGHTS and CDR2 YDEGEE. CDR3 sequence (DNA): TGTGCCAGCAGCTTGTCTAGCAGGCATACGCAGTATTTT. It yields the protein CASSLSSRHTQYF.

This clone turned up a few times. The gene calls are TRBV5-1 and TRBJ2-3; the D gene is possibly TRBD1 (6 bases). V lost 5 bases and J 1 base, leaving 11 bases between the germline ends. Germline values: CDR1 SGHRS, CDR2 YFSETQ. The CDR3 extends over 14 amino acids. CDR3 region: CASRGPGGTDTQYF. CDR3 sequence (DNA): TGCGCCAGCAGAGGCCCAGGGGGCACAGATACGCAGTATTTT.

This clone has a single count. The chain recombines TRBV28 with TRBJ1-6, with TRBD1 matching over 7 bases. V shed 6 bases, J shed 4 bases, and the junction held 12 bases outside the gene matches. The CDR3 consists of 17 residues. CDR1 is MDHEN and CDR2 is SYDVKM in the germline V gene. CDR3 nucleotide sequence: TGTGCCAGCAGCCTCTCGGGACAGAATTTTTATAATTCACCCCTCCACTTT. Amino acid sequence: CASSLSGQNFYNSPLHF.

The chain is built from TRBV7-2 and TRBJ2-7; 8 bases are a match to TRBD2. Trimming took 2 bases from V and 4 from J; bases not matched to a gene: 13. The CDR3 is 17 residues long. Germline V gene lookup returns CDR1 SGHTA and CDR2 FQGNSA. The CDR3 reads CASSLMDSGGGSYEQYF. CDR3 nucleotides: TGTGCCAGCAGCTTAATGGATTCGGGCGGGGGGTCTTACGAGCAGTACTTC.

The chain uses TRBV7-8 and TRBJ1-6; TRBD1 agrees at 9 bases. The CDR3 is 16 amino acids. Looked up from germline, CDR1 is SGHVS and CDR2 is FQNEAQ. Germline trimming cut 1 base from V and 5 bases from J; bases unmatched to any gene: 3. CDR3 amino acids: CASSLGGQGDNSPLHF. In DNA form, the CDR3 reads TGTGCCAGCAGCTTAGGGGGACAGGGAGATAATTCACCCCTCCACTTT.

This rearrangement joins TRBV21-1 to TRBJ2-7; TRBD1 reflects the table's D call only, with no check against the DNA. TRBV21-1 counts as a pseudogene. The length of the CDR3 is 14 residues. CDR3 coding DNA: TGTGCCAGCAGCAAAGGGCAGGGATCCTACGAGCAGTACTTC. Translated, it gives CASSKGQGSYEQYF.

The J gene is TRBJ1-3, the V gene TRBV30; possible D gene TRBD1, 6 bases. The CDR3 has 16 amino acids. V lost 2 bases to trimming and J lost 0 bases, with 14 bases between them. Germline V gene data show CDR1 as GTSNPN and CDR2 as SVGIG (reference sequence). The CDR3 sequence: CAWSPLQGYSGNTIYF. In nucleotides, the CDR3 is TGTGCCTGGAGTCCACTACAGGGATACTCTGGAAACACCATATATTTT.

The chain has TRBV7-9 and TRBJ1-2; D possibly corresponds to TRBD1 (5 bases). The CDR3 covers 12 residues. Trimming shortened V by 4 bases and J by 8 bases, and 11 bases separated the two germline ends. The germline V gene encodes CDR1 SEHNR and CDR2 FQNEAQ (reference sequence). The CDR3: CASSWGGKGYTF. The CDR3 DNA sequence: TGTGCCAGCAGCTGGGGGGGGAAAGGCTACACCTTC.

For the CDR3, the DNA is TGTGCCAGCAGCTTCGGCAGGAGGGCGAACGAGCAGTACTTC. It yields the protein CASSFGRRANEQYF. The chain carries TRBV11-2 and TRBJ2-7, with D tentatively TRBD2 (6 bases). The germline V and J ends were trimmed by 3 bases and 5 bases, with 14 bases remaining between them. The CDR3 sequence is 14 residues long. Germline-derived CDR1 and CDR2 are SGHAT and FQNNGV. The entire variable domain, with the rest obtained from reference TRBV11-2 and TRBJ2-7, is as follows: EAGVAQSPRYKIIEKRQSVAFWCNPISGHATLYWYQQILGQGPKLLIQFQNNGVVDDSQLPKDRFSAERLKGVDSTLKIQPAKLEDSAVYLCASSFGRRANEQYFGPGTRLTVT.

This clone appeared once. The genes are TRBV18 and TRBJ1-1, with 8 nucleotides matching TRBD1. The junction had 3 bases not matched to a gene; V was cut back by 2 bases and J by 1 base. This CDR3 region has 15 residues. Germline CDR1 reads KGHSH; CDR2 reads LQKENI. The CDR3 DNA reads TGTGCCAGCTCACCAAACAGGGGGACGAACACTGAAGCTTTCTTT. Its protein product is CASSPNRGTNTEAFF.

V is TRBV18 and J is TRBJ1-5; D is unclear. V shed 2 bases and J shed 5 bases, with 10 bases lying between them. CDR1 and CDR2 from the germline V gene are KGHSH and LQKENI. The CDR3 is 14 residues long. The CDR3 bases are TGTGCCAGCTCACCAAAAGGCGGGGATCAGCCCCAGCATTTT. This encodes CASSPKGGDQPQHF.

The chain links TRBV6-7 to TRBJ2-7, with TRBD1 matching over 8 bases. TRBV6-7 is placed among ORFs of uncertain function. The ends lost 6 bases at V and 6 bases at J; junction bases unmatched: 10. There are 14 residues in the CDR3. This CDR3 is CASRSGQVQSEQYF. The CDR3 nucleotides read TGTGCCAGCAGGTCGGGACAGGTGCAGTCCGAGCAGTACTTC.

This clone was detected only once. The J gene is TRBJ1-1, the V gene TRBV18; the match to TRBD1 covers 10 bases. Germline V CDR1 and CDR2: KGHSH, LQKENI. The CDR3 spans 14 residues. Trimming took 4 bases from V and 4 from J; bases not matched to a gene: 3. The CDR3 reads CASSLGQGGTEAFF. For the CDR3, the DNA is TGTGCCAGCTCACTAGGACAGGGGGGCACTGAAGCTTTCTTT.

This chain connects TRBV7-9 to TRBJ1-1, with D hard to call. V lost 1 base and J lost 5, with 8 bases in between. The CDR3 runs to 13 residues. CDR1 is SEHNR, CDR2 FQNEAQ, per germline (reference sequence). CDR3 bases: TGTGCCAGCAGCTTAGACCAGGTGACTGAAGCTTTCTTT. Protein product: CASSLDQVTEAFF. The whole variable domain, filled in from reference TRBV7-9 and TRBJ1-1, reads DTGVSQNPRHKITKRGQNVTFRCDPISEHNRLYWYRQTLGQGPEFLTYFQNEAQLEKSRLLSDRFSAERPKGSFSTLEIQRTEQGDSAMYLCASSLDQVTEAFFGQGTRLTVV.

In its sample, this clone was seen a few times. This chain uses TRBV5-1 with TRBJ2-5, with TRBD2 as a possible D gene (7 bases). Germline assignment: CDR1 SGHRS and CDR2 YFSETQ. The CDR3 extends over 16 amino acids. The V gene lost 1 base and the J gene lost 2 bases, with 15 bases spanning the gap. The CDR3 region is CASSLQWGGRQETQYF. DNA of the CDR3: TGCGCCAGCAGCTTGCAGTGGGGGGGCCGTCAAGAGACCCAGTACTTC.

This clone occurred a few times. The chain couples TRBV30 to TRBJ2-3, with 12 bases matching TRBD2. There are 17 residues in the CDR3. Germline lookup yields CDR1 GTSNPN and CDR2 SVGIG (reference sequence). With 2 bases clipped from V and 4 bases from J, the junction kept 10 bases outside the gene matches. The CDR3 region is CAWSLGLLAGGPDTQYF. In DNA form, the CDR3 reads TGTGCCTGGAGTTTGGGTCTTCTAGCGGGAGGGCCAGATACGCAGTATTTT.